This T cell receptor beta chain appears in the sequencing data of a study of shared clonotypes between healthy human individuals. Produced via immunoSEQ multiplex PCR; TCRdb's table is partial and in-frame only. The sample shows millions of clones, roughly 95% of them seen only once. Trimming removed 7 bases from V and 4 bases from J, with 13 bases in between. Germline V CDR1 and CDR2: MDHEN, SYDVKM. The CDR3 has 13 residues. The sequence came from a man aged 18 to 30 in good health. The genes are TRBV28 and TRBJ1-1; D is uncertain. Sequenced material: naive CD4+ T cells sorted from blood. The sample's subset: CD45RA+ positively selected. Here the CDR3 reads CASTPGGSTEAFF. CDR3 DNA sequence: TGTGCCAGCACCCCGGGAGGGTCCACTGAAGCTTTCTTT.